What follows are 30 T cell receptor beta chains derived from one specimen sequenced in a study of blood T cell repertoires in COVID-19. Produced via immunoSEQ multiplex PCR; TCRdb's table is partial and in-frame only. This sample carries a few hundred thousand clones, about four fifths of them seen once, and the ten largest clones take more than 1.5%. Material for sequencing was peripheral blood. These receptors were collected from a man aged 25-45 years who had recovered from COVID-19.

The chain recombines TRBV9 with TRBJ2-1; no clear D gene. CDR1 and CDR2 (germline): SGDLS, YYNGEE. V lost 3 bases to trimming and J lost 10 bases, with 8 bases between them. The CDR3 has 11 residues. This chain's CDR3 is CASSALEEQFF. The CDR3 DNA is TGTGCCAGCAGCGCCCTAGAGGAGCAGTTCTTC. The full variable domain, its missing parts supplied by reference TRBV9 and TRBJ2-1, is DSGVTQTPKHLITATGQRVTLRCSPRSGDLSVYWYQQSLDQGLQFLIQYYNGEERAKGNILERFSAQQFPDLHSELNLSSLELGDSALYFCASSALEEQFFGPGTRLTVL.

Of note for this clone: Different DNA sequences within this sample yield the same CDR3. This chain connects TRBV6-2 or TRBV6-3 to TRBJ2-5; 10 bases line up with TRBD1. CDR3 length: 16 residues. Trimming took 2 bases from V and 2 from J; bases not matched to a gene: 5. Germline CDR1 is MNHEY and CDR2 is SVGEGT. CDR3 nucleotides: TGTGCCAGCAGTTACGGGAGGACAGGGGGGCAAGAGACCCAGTACTTC. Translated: CASSYGRTGGQETQYF.

The CDR3 loop is CASSPRGTVNTEAFF. The CDR3 DNA reads as TGTGCCAGCAGTCCTCGGGGGACAGTTAACACTGAAGCTTTCTTT. V and J are TRBV6-5 and TRBJ1-1; 7 bases agree with TRBD1. The CDR3 has 15 amino acids. The junction had 8 bases not matched to a gene; V was cut back by 5 bases and J by 2 bases. Germline lookup yields CDR1 MNHEY and CDR2 SVGAGI.

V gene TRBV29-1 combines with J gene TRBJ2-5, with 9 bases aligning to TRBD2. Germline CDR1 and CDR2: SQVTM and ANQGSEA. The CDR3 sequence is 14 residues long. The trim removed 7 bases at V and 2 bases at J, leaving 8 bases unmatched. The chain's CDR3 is CSAGLAGGQETQYF. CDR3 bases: TGCAGCGCCGGACTCGCGGGGGGGCAAGAGACCCAGTACTTC.

The CDR3 nucleotides are TGTGCCAGCAGTGAAGAGCCGGGGACAGGGGTCTCCTACGAGCAGTACGTC. It encodes CASSEEPGTGVSYEQYV. This chain links TRBV6-1 with TRBJ2-7; 10 bases align to TRBD1. Germline CDR1 and CDR2: MNHNS and SASEGT. V lost 1 base, J lost 0 bases, and 6 bases stayed unmatched. The CDR3 loop spans 17 amino acids.

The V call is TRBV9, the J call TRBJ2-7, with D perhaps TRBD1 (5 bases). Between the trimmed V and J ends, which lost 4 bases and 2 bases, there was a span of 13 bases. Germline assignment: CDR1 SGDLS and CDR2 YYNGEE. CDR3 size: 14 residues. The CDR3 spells CASSSRGQAYEQYV. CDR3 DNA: TGTGCCAGCAGCTCTAGAGGACAAGCCTACGAGCAGTACGTC.

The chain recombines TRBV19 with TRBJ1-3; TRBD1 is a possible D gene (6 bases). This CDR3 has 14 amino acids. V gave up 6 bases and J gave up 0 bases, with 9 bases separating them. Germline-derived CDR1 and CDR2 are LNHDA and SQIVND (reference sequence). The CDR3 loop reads CASSPTGSGNTIYF. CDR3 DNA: TGTGCCAGTAGCCCGACAGGCTCTGGAAACACCATATATTTT.

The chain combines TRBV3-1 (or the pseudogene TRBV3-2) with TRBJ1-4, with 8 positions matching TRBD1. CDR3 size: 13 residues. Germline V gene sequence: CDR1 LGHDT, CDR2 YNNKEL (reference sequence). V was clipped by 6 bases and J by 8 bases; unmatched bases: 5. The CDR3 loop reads CASRDRVGEKLFF. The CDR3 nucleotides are TGTGCCAGCAGGGACAGGGTGGGCGAAAAACTGTTTTTT.

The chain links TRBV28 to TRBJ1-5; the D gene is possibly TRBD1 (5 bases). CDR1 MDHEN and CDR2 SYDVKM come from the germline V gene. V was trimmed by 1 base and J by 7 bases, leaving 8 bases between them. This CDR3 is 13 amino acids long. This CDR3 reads CASSLSGRQPQHF. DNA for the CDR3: TGTGCCAGCAGTTTATCAGGGAGGCAGCCCCAGCATTTT. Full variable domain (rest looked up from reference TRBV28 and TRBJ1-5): DVKVTQSSRYLVKRTGEKVFLECVQDMDHENMFWYRQDPGLGLRLIYFSYDVKMKEKGDIPEGYSVSREKKERFSLILESASTNQTSMYLCASSLSGRQPQHFGDGTRLSIL.

In DNA form, the CDR3 reads TGTGCCAGCCATGACAGGGGGTTAGTGGATGAGCAGTTCTTC. As protein: CASHDRGLVDEQFF. This chain uses TRBV19 with TRBJ2-1; TRBD1 matches at 9 bases. The V gene's germline CDR1 is LNHDA and CDR2 SQIVND (reference sequence). The V gene end was trimmed by 9 bases and the J gene end by 8 bases; junction bases not matched to a gene: 11. The CDR3 has 14 amino acids. The full variable domain, in which reference TRBV19 and TRBJ2-1 provide the parts outside the CDR3, is DGGITQSPKYLFRKEGQNVTLSCEQNLNHDAMYWYRQDPGQGLRLIYYSQIVNDFQKGDIAEGYSVSREKKESFPLTVTSAQKNPTAFYLCASHDRGLVDEQFFGPGTRLTVL.

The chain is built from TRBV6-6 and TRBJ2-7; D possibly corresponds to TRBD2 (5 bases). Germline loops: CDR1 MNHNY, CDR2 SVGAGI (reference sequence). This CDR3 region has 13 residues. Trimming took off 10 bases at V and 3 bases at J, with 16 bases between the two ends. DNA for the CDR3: TGTGCCACAAACCCCTCACGGGGCTACGAGCAGTACTTC. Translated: CATNPSRGYEQYF.

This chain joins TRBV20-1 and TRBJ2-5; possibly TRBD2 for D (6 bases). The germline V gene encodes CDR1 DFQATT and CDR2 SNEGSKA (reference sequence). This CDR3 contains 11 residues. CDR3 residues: CSPRGYQTQYF. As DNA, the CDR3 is TGCAGCCCTCGGGGGTATCAGACCCAGTACTTC.

The CDR3 DNA is TGTGCCAGCTCACCGTTCTCCACGACAGCTTCGAATGAAAAACTGTTTTTT. This gives the protein CASSPFSTTASNEKLFF. The genes are TRBV18 and TRBJ1-4; perhaps TRBD1 as D (5 bases). Germline V gives CDR1 KGHSH, CDR2 LQKENI. Trimming cost V 3 bases and J 5 bases, with 19 bases left between them. The CDR3 runs 17 residues.

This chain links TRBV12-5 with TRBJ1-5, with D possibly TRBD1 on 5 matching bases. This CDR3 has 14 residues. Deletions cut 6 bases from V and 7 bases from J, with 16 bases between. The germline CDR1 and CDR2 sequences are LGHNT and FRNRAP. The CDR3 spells CASGTDVVRQPQHF. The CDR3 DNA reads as TGTGCTAGTGGGACAGATGTCGTTCGACAGCCCCAGCATTTT.

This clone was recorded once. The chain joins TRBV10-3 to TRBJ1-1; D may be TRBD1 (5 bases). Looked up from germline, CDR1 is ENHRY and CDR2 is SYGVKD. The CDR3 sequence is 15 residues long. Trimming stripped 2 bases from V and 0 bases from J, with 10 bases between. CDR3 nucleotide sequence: TGTGCCATCAGTGAGCAGGCAGGGATGAACACTGAAGCTTTCTTT. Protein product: CAISEQAGMNTEAFF.

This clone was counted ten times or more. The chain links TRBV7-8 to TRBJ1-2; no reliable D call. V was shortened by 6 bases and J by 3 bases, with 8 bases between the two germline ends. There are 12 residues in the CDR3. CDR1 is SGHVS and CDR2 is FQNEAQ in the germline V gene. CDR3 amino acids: CASSQLDYGYTF. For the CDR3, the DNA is TGTGCCAGCAGTCAATTAGACTATGGCTACACCTTC.

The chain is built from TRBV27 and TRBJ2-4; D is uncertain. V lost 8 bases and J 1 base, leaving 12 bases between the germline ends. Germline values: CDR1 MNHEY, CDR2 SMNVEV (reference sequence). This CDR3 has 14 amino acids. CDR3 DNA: TGTGCCAGCCACTCCTCAGCGGCCAAAAACATTCAGTACTTC. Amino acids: CASHSSAAKNIQYF.

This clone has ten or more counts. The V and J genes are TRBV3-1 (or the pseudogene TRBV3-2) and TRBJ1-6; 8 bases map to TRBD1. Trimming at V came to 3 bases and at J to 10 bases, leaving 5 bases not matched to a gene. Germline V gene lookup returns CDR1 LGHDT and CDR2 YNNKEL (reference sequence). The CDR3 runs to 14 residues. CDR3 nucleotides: TGTGCCAGCAGCCAGACAGGGGAATCCTCACCCCTCCACTTT. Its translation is CASSQTGESSPLHF.

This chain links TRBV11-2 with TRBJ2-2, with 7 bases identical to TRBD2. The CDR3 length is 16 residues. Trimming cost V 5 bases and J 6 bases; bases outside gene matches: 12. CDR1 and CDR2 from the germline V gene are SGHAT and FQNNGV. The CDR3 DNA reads TGTGCCAGCAGCCCCCGTAGGACTAGTAACTCCGGGGAGCTGTTTTTT. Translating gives CASSPRRTSNSGELFF. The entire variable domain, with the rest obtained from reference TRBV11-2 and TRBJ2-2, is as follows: EAGVAQSPRYKIIEKRQSVAFWCNPISGHATLYWYQQILGQGPKLLIQFQNNGVVDDSQLPKDRFSAERLKGVDSTLKIQPAKLEDSAVYLCASSPRRTSNSGELFFGEGSRLTVL.

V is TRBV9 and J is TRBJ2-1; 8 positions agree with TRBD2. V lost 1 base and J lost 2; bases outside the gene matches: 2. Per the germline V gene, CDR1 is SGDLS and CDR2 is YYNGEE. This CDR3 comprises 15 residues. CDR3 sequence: CASSVRGGPYNEQFF. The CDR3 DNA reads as TGTGCCAGCAGCGTACGGGGGGGCCCCTACAATGAGCAGTTCTTC. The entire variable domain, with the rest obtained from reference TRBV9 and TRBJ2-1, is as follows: DSGVTQTPKHLITATGQRVTLRCSPRSGDLSVYWYQQSLDQGLQFLIQYYNGEERAKGNILERFSAQQFPDLHSELNLSSLELGDSALYFCASSVRGGPYNEQFFGPGTRLTVL.

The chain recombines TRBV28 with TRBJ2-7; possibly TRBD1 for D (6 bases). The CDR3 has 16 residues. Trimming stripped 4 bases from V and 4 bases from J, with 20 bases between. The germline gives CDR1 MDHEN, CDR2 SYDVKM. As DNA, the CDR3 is TGTGCCAGCAGTTCAACAGGGCCTACTCGACCGTACGAGCAGTACGTC. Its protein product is CASSSTGPTRPYEQYV.

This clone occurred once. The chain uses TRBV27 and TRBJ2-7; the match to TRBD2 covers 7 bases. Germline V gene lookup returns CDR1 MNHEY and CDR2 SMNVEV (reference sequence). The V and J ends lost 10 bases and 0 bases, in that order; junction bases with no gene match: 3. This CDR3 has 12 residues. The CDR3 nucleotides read TGTGCCACCCGGGACTACTCCTACGAGCAGTACTTC. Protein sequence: CATRDYSYEQYF.

The CDR3 protein is CASTRTRDRGYEQYF. In DNA form, the CDR3 reads TGTGCCAGCACGCGTACCCGGGACAGGGGTTACGAGCAGTACTTC. The rearrangement joins TRBV6-5 to TRBJ2-7, with TRBD1 identical over 10 bases. Trimming cost V 7 bases and J 4 bases; bases outside gene matches: 10. Germline V gene sequence: CDR1 MNHEY, CDR2 SVGAGI. The CDR3 sequence is 15 residues long.

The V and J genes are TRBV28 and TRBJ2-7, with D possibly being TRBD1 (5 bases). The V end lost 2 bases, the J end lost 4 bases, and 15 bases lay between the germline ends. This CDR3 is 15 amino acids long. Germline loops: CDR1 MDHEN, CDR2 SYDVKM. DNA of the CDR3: TGTGCCAGCAGTTTAAGCAGGGTTATGACTTACGAGCAGTACGTC. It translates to CASSLSRVMTYEQYV.

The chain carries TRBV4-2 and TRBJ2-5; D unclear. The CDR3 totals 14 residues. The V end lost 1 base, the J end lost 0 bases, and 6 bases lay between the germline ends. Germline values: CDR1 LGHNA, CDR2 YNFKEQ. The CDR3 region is CASSQVPDQETQYF. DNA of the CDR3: TGTGCCAGCAGCCAAGTCCCAGACCAAGAGACCCAGTACTTC.

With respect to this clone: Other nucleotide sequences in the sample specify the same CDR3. The CDR3 DNA follows: TGTGCTAGTGGTTTTGGTGAGGAGACCCAGTACTTC. Amino acids: CASGFGEETQYF. This sequence joins TRBV12-5 and TRBJ2-5, with D unresolved. CDR1 and CDR2 from the germline V gene are LGHNT and FRNRAP. This CDR3 has 12 residues. V was pared by 3 bases and J by 5 bases, with 7 bases between.

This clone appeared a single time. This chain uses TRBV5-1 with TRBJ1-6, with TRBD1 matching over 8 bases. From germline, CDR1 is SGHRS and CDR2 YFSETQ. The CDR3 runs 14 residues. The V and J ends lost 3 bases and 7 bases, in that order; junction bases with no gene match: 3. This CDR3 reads CASSSGQENSPLHF. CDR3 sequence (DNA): TGCGCCAGCAGCTCGGGACAGGAGAATTCACCCCTCCACTTT.

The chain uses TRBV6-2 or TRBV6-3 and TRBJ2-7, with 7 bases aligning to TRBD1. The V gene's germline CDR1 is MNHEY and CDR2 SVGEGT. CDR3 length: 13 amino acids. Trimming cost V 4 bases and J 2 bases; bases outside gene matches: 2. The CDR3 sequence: CASSWDSPYEQYV. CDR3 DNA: TGTGCCAGCAGTTGGGACAGCCCCTACGAGCAGTACGTC.

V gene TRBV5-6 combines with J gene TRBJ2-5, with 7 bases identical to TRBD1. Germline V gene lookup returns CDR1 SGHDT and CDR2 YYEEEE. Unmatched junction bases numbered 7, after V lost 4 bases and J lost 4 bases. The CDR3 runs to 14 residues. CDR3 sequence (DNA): TGTGCCAGCAGCAGACCGGACAGGTCAGAGACCCAGTACTTC. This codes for CASSRPDRSETQYF.

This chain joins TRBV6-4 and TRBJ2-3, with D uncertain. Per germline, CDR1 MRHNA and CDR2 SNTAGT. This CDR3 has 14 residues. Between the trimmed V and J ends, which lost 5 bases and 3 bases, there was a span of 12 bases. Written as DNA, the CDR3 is TGTGCCAGCAGTAAATCCGGTGAGACAGATACGCAGTATTTT. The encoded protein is CASSKSGETDTQYF.